The clone carrying this T cell receptor beta chain was seen only once. With 7 bases removed from V and 7 bases from J, the gap between germline ends came to 17 bases. The CDR3 is made up of 13 amino acids. The V gene's germline CDR1 is MNHNS and CDR2 SASEGT. Clones were sequenced by immunoSEQ multiplex PCR, and TCRdb holds only the in-frame ones, with some missing. Of about 42,000 clones listed, around nine tenths are singletons. This entry is derived from a study of T cell changes during pregnancy in multiple sclerosis. The input for sequencing was CD4+ T cells from peripheral blood mononuclear cells, taken after pregnancy. The genes are TRBV6-1 and TRBJ2-7; D possibly corresponds to TRBD1 (6 bases). The source of this sequence is a female donor with multiple sclerosis, enrolled in a pregnancy study. The CDR3 DNA reads as TGTGCCAGCACCCGAGTCTTCAGGGGAGAGCAGTACTTC. Translated, it gives CASTRVFRGEQYF.